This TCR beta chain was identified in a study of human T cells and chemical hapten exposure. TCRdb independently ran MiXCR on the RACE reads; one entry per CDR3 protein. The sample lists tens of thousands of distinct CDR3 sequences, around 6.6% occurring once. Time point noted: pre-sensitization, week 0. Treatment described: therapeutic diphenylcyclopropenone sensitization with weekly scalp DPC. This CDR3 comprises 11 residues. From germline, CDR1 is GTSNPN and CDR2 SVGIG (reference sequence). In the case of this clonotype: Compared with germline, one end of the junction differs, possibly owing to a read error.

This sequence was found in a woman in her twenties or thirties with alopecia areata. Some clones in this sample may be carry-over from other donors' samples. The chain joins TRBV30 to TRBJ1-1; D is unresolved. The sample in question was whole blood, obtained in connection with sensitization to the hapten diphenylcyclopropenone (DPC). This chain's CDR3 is CAWRQNPEAFF. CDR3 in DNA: TGTGCCTGGAGACAGAACCCTGAAGCTTTCTTT.